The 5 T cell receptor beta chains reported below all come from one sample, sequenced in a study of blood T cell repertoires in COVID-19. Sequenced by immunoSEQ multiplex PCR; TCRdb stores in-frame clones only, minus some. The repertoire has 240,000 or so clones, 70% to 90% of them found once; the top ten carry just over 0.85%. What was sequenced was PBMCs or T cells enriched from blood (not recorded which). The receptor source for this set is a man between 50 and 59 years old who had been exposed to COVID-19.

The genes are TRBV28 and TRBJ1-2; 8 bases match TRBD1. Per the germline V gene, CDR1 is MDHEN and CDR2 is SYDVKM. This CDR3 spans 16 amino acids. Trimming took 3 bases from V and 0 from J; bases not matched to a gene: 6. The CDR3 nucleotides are TGTGCCAGCAGTTTTTTTAGGGACAGGACTAACTATGGCTACACCTTC. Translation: CASSFFRDRTNYGYTF.

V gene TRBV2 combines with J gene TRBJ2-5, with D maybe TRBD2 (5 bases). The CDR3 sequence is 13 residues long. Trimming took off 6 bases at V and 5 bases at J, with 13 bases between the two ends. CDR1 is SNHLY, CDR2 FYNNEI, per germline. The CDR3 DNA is TGTGCCAGCAGACAACTAGTTTATGAGACCCAGTACTTC. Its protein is CASRQLVYETQYF. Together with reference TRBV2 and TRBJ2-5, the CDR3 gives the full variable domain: EPEVTQTPSHQVTQMGQEVILRCVPISNHLYFYWYRQILGQKVEFLVSFYNNEISEKSEIFDDQFSVERPDGSNFTLKIRSTKLEDSAMYFCASRQLVYETQYFGPGTRLLVL.

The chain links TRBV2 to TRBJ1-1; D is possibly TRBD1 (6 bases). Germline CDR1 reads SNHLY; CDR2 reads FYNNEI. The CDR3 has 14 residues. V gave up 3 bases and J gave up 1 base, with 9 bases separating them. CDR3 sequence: CASSDLDRNTEAFF. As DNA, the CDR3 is TGTGCCAGCAGTGACCTGGACAGGAACACTGAAGCTTTCTTT.

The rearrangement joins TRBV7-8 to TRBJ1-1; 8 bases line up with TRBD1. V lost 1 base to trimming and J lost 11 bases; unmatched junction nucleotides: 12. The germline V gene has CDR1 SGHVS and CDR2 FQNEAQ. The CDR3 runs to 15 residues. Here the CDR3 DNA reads TGTGCCAGCAGCTTAGTGGCACAGGGGGTAACCGGGGCTTTCTTT. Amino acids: CASSLVAQGVTGAFF.

CDR3 protein: CASSSGPDREAFF. The CDR3 DNA sequence: TGTGCCAGCAGCTCAGGGCCGGACAGAGAAGCTTTCTTT. V gene TRBV7-3 combines with J gene TRBJ1-1; a weak D match, TRBD1 (6 bases). V gave up 4 bases and J gave up 8 bases, with 14 bases separating them. The CDR3 has 13 residues. The V gene's germline CDR1 is SGHTA and CDR2 FQGTGA.